A single sample is the source of the 4 T cell receptor beta chains below, sequenced in a study of T cell responses to AZD1222 COVID-19 vaccine. Method: immunoSEQ multiplex PCR; TCRdb's copy keeps in-frame clones and lacks some. The table lists more than 150,000 clones, about nine tenths of them singletons. The sequenced sample was peripheral blood, obtained 28 days after the second AZD1222 dose. The origin of the receptors is an adult who received the AZD1222 COVID-19 vaccine.

This clone was counted a single time. CDR3 nucleotides: TGCGCCAGCAGCTTGGGGGGGCCTGGAGAGACCCAGTACTTC. Protein sequence: CASSLGGPGETQYF. The J gene is TRBJ2-5, the V gene TRBV5-1; tentatively, D is TRBD1 (6 bases). With 0 bases removed from V and 4 bases from J, the gap between germline ends came to 10 bases. The CDR3 loop spans 14 amino acids. Germline loops: CDR1 SGHRS, CDR2 YFSETQ.

The genes are TRBV24-1 and TRBJ2-2; 14 bases agree with TRBD2. This CDR3 contains 18 residues. The trim removed 4 bases at V and 7 bases at J, leaving 10 bases unmatched. CDR1 and CDR2 from the germline V gene are KGHDR and SFDVKD. The CDR3 here is CATSDTRGLAGAIGELFF. The DNA of the CDR3 is TGTGCCACCAGTGACACCCGGGGACTAGCGGGAGCGATCGGGGAGCTGTTTTTT.

V gene TRBV7-2 combines with J gene TRBJ1-1; the D is unclear. The ends were cut back, 4 bases at V and 1 base at J, with 16 bases in the middle. The CDR3 has 16 residues. Looked up from germline, CDR1 is SGHTA and CDR2 is FQGNSA. The CDR3 protein is CASSYARRKKNTEAFF. The CDR3 coding sequence is TGTGCCAGCAGCTACGCGCGAAGGAAAAAGAACACTGAAGCTTTCTTT.

This chain uses TRBV20-1 with TRBJ1-2; no clear D gene. There are 11 residues in the CDR3. Germline V gene data show CDR1 as DFQATT and CDR2 as SNEGSKA (reference sequence). Trimming cost V 4 bases and J 6 bases, with 9 bases left between them. The CDR3 reads CSATGWDGYTF. In DNA form, the CDR3 reads TGCAGTGCTACCGGGTGGGATGGCTACACCTTC.